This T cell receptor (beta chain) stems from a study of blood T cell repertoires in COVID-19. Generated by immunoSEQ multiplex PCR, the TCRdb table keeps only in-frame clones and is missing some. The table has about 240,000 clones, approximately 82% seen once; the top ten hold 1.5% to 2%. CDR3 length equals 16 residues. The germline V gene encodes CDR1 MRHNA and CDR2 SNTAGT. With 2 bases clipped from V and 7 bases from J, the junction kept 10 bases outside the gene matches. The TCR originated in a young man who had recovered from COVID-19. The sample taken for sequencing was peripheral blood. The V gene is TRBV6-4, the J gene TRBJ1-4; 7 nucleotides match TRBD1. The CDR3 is CASSDTSTGAGEKLFF. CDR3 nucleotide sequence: TGTGCCAGCAGTGACACTTCTACAGGGGCTGGTGAAAAACTGTTTTTT.